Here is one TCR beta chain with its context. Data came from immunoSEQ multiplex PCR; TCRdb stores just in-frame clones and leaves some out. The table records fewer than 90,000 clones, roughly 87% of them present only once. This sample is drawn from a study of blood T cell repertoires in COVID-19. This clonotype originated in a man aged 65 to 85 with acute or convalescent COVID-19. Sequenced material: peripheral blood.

The CDR3 region has the DNA TGTGCCAGCAGTTACCGACTAGCGGGGACAGATACGCAGTATTTT. It codes for CASSYRLAGTDTQYF. The chain uses TRBV6-2 or TRBV6-3 and TRBJ2-3; 11 bases match TRBD2. V gave up 2 bases and J gave up 3 bases; unmatched junction bases: 1. Germline V gene lookup returns CDR1 MNHEY and CDR2 SVGEGT. The CDR3 is 15 residues long.